The 21 T cell receptor beta chains below were found in one sample sequenced in a study of shared clonotypes between healthy human individuals. Clones were sequenced by immunoSEQ multiplex PCR, and TCRdb holds only the in-frame ones, with some missing. This sample has over 950,000 clones, with approximately 75% found just once. The sample comprised memory CD4+ T cells from PBMCs. Documented subset: CD45RA-negative fraction. These receptors were collected from a man younger than 35 in good health. Some clones in this sample may be carry-over from other donors' samples.

Written as DNA, the CDR3 is TGCAGCGTTGAAGTTCACGGGGCGAACACTGAAGCTTTCTTT. Amino acids: CSVEVHGANTEAFF. V gene TRBV29-1 combines with J gene TRBJ1-1; D perhaps matches TRBD1 (5 bases). V shed 1 base and J shed 1 base, with 10 bases lying between them. Germline assignment: CDR1 SQVTM and CDR2 ANQGSEA. The CDR3 covers 14 residues.

The chain recombines TRBV19 with TRBJ2-1, with TRBD2 identical over 14 bases. The CDR3 is 17 residues long. CDR1 and CDR2 (germline): LNHDA, SQIVND (reference sequence). The trim removed 6 bases at V and 6 bases at J, leaving 10 bases unmatched. This CDR3 reads CASRGLAGEQPSNEQFF. The CDR3 region has the DNA TGTGCCAGTAGGGGACTAGCGGGAGAACAACCTTCCAATGAGCAGTTCTTC.

This clone was seen only a few times. The chain links TRBV6-7 to TRBJ2-3; 7 nucleotides match TRBD2. TRBV6-7 is flagged as an ORF with uncertain function. V was pared by 8 bases and J by 4 bases, with 6 bases of the junction left unmatched. The CDR3 is made up of 13 amino acids. The CDR3 DNA reads as TGTGCCAGCCTGGGGGGAGGGGCAGATACGCAGTATTTT. Translated: CASLGGGADTQYF.

As to this clone: This may be a read error: a much more frequent sequence differs by one nucleotide. The chain uses TRBV5-6 and TRBJ2-5; D ambiguous. The V and J ends lost 0 bases and 0 bases respectively, with 6 bases between them. Per germline, CDR1 SGHDT and CDR2 YYEEEE. CDR3 length: 14 residues. CDR3 amino acids: CASSLVQNQETQYF. The CDR3 DNA reads TGTGCCAGCAGCTTGGTACAGAACCAAGAGACCCAGTACTTC.

The table lists this clone with many counts. V usage is TRBV19 and J usage is TRBJ1-4; D not resolved. V lost 6 bases to trimming and J lost 1 base, with 15 bases between them. The germline V gene encodes CDR1 LNHDA and CDR2 SQIVND (reference sequence). The CDR3 consists of 16 residues. This CDR3 is CASRSGLKGTNEKLFF. CDR3 coding DNA: TGTGCCAGTAGGTCGGGCCTGAAGGGAACTAATGAAAAACTGTTTTTT.

The J gene is TRBJ1-1, the V gene TRBV6-6; no clear D gene. The germline V gene has CDR1 MNHNY and CDR2 SVGAGI (reference sequence). The germline V and J ends were trimmed by 0 bases and 3 bases, with 11 bases remaining between them. CDR3 length equals 15 residues. In DNA form, the CDR3 reads TGTGCCAGCAGTTACTCGATCACTGGGGACACTGAAGCTTTCTTT. It specifies CASSYSITGDTEAFF.

The CDR3 DNA follows: TGTGCCAGCACCCCGAGGGCGGGAGTCCAAGAGACCCAGTACTTC. Amino acid sequence: CASTPRAGVQETQYF. This chain links TRBV5-4 with TRBJ2-5, with TRBD2 matching over 7 bases. Germline V CDR1 and CDR2: SGHNT, YYREEE (reference sequence). V lost 6 bases and J lost 1; bases outside the gene matches: 9. This CDR3 spans 15 amino acids. Using reference TRBV5-4 and TRBJ2-5 for the parts outside the CDR3, the full variable domain is ETGVTQSPTHLIKTRGQQVTLRCSSQSGHNTVSWYQQALGQGPQFIFQYYREEENGRGNFPPRFSGLQFPNYSSELNVNALELDDSALYLCASTPRAGVQETQYFGPGTRLLVL.

V gene TRBV28 combines with J gene TRBJ2-3, with 10 bases that match TRBD2. Germline-derived CDR1 and CDR2 are MDHEN and SYDVKM. This CDR3 has 18 residues. Trimming removed 6 bases from V and 0 bases from J; junction bases left unmatched: 12. CDR3 sequence (DNA): TGTGCCAGCAGCGCTCCCCGGACTAGCGGACCTAGCACAGATACGCAGTATTTT. It encodes CASSAPRTSGPSTDTQYF.

V gene TRBV29-1 combines with J gene TRBJ2-4; perhaps TRBD1 as D (5 bases). The CDR3 runs to 13 residues. V was shortened by 5 bases and J by 2 bases, with 10 bases between the two germline ends. Germline CDR1 and CDR2: SQVTM and ANQGSEA. CDR3 coding DNA: TGCAGCGTTCCGCAGGGCTCCAAAAACATTCAGTACTTC. Translated: CSVPQGSKNIQYF.

V usage is TRBV19 and J usage is TRBJ1-1, with D possibly TRBD1 on 5 matching bases. Trimming took off 5 bases at V and 3 bases at J, with 16 bases between the two ends. CDR1 LNHDA and CDR2 SQIVND come from the germline V gene (reference sequence). The CDR3 has 15 amino acids. CDR3 coding DNA: TGTGCCAGTAGTTCGCCCCGGGGGGACGACACTGAAGCTTTCTTT. It yields the protein CASSSPRGDDTEAFF. Using reference TRBV19 and TRBJ1-1 for the parts outside the CDR3, the full variable domain is DGGITQSPKYLFRKEGQNVTLSCEQNLNHDAMYWYRQDPGQGLRLIYYSQIVNDFQKGDIAEGYSVSREKKESFPLTVTSAQKNPTAFYLCASSSPRGDDTEAFFGQGTRLTVV.

V usage is TRBV5-4 and J usage is TRBJ1-2; D unresolved. CDR1 and CDR2 from the germline V gene are SGHNT and YYREEE (reference sequence). Between the trimmed V and J ends, which lost 0 bases and 5 bases, there was a span of 11 bases. This CDR3 is 14 amino acids long. The CDR3 is CASSLEGGYYGYTF. CDR3 in DNA: TGTGCCAGCAGCTTGGAGGGCGGGTATTATGGCTACACCTTC.

The V gene is TRBV4-3, the J gene TRBJ1-3; D call uncertain. The CDR3 covers 16 residues. The germline V gene encodes CDR1 LGHNA and CDR2 YSLEER. V shed 0 bases and J shed 4 bases, with 13 bases lying between them. In nucleotides, the CDR3 is TGCGCCAGCAGCCAAGAGGCAAGTTCCCCGGGAAACACCATATATTTT. Its translation: CASSQEASSPGNTIYF.

V and J are TRBV6-6 and TRBJ2-5; D is possibly TRBD2 (5 bases). This CDR3 spans 14 amino acids. Looked up from germline, CDR1 is MNHNY and CDR2 is SVGAGI (reference sequence). V was clipped by 3 bases and J by 5 bases, with 13 bases between them. CDR3 amino acids: CASSYDGNRETQYF. DNA of the CDR3: TGTGCCAGCAGTTATGACGGGAATAGGGAGACCCAGTACTTC.

As for this clone: Other DNA sequences in the same sample also yield this CDR3. V gene TRBV28 combines with J gene TRBJ1-2; D is undetermined. Germline loops: CDR1 MDHEN, CDR2 SYDVKM. The CDR3 runs to 12 residues. With 3 bases removed from V and 4 bases from J, the gap between germline ends came to 6 bases. The CDR3 sequence is CASSFGSYGYTF. CDR3 sequence (DNA): TGTGCCAGCAGTTTCGGCTCCTATGGCTACACCTTC.

This clone has only a few counts. This sequence joins TRBV10-2 and TRBJ2-7; D is ambiguous. The CDR3 extends over 13 amino acids. Germline CDR1 reads WSHSY; CDR2 reads SAAADI. The ends were cut back, 4 bases at V and 6 bases at J, with 13 bases in the middle. This chain's CDR3 is CASSVQPPGEQYF. DNA for the CDR3: TGCGCCAGCAGTGTGCAGCCGCCGGGCGAGCAGTACTTC.

About this clone itself: Other DNA sequences from this sample encode an identical CDR3 as well. J is TRBJ2-3 and V is TRBV5-4; 7 positions agree with TRBD2. This CDR3 has 14 residues. Germline CDR1 and CDR2: SGHNT and YYREEE (reference sequence). Trimming at V came to 4 bases and at J to 1 base, leaving 3 bases not matched to a gene. The CDR3 DNA is TGTGCCAGCAGCCTCCGGGGGGGCACAGATACGCAGTATTTT. It specifies CASSLRGGTDTQYF.

The genes are TRBV14 and TRBJ2-7; D not certain. V was cut by 1 base and J by 3 bases, with 10 bases left in between. The CDR3 loop spans 14 amino acids. Per the germline V gene, CDR1 is SGHDN and CDR2 is FVKESK. CDR3 bases: TGTGCCAGCAGCCAAGCCCGTCGGGTCTACGAGCAGTACTTC. Translation: CASSQARRVYEQYF.

To note about this clone: A much larger clonotype is one base distant, so this may be a read error. Within the sample, other DNA sequences also encode this same CDR3. The gene calls are TRBV20-1 and TRBJ2-5; no firm D call. The germline V gene has CDR1 DFQATT and CDR2 SNEGSKA (reference sequence). The CDR3 is 10 amino acids. The germline V and J ends were trimmed by 3 bases and 2 bases, with 1 base remaining between them. The CDR3 loop is CSASQETQYF. CDR3 bases: TGCAGTGCTAGTCAAGAGACCCAGTACTTC.

The chain uses TRBV25-1 and TRBJ2-3; D perhaps matches TRBD2 (6 bases). V lost 5 bases, J lost 2 bases, and 11 bases lay in between. The CDR3 totals 14 residues. The germline V gene has CDR1 MGHDK and CDR2 SYGVNS. CDR3 nucleotides: TGTGCCAGCAGTCGGGCGGGGTACACAGATACGCAGTATTTT. Encoded protein: CASSRAGYTDTQYF.

The chain uses TRBV14 and TRBJ2-1; TRBD2 matches 7 bases. This CDR3 spans 15 amino acids. Germline V CDR1 and CDR2: SGHDN, FVKESK. The V gene end was trimmed by 4 bases and the J gene end by 6 bases; junction bases not matched to a gene: 9. The CDR3 sequence: CASSPRGGGFNEQFF. DNA of the CDR3: TGTGCCAGCAGCCCTAGGGGCGGGGGTTTCAATGAGCAGTTCTTC.

The rearrangement uses TRBV28 and TRBJ2-1, with 16 bases that match TRBD2. The CDR3 has 20 amino acids. Germline CDR1 and CDR2: MDHEN and SYDVKM. V lost 6 bases to trimming and J lost 2 bases; unmatched junction nucleotides: 13. CDR3: CASRPTSGTSGRAAYNEQFF. CDR3 nucleotides: TGTGCCAGCAGGCCAACCTCCGGGACTAGCGGGAGGGCCGCCTACAATGAGCAGTTCTTC.